This T cell receptor beta chain derives from a study of T cells in Graves' hyperthyroidism and ophthalmopathy. The study, taken as a whole, reports: Researchers found most expanded thyroid clonotypes above 0.001 in blood as well.

This clonotype was detected ten times or more. The antigen is not known. Newly diagnosed patients aged 18 to 65 had hyperthyroidism of under 2 months' duration. TCR beta CDR3 region amplification was performed from RNA transcripts. A first-round RT-PCR of the TCR CDR3 used the HTBI primer set. A single record per CDR3 protein comes from TCRdb applying MiXCR to the multiplex PCR reads. The data show just under 750,000 distinct CDR3 sequences, roughly 32% seen once. Germline lookup yields CDR1 SGDLS and CDR2 YYNGEE. V was shortened by 4 bases and J by 1 base, with 5 bases between the two germline ends. The CDR3 runs to 12 residues.

J is TRBJ1-1 and V is TRBV9, with D hard to call. The receptor was isolated from a woman aged 40-49 years with Graves' hyperthyroidism. The sample taken for sequencing was blood. The chain's CDR3 is CASSQQNTEAFF. The DNA of the CDR3 is TGTGCCAGCAGCCAGCAGAACACTGAAGCTTTCTTT. The complete variable domain, with remaining parts taken from reference TRBV9 and TRBJ1-1, reads DSGVTQTPKHLITATGQRVTLRCSPRSGDLSVYWYQQSLDQGLQFLIQYYNGEERAKGNILERFSAQQFPDLHSELNLSSLELGDSALYFCASSQQNTEAFFGQGTRLTVV.